The rows below give T cell receptor beta chains drawn from one sample of a study of identical twins. TCRdb re-derived calls from the 5' RACE reads in MiXCR, one entry per CDR3 protein. The sample holds 1,800,000 or so distinct CDR3 sequences, about 32% seen once. The sample consisted of cord blood. Receptors originate from a newborn girl in good health. CDR3s leave out the opening cysteine and the closing phenylalanine or tryptophan. A D gene is named only where the DNA matches it firmly.

d_call v_call cdr3_aa
- TRBV21-1 ASSESGEGRNGYT
TRBD2 TRBV12-3/TRBV12-4 ASSQMGGRHNEQF
- TRBV6-1 ASSRQGSYTEAFFGAYGYT
- TRBV29-1 SVAGSDIQY
- TRBV12-3/TRBV12-4 ASSSRGAAYNEQF
- TRBV4-2 ASSQDQVVGADTQY
TRBD1 TRBV7-9 ASSPHPGQGINEQF
TRBD1 TRBV28 ASSRTGNYGYT
- TRBV7-2 ASSLDRETYEQY
TRBD2 TRBV27 ASSFGRDADTQY
- TRBV27 ASSLSPTYGCT
TRBD1 TRBV11-2 ASSRTTGGNEQY
- TRBV12-3/TRBV12-4 ASSLTPQGPIPNTGELF
- TRBV28 ASSIRGTSTDTQY
- TRBV12-3/TRBV12-4 ASRAPPSPSYNEQY
- TRBV6-1 ASRGGSRYGYT
- TRBV5-4 ASSSQGGQLIAKNIQY
TRBD1 TRBV20-1 SAHPGTGPATNEKLF
TRBD2 TRBV3-1 ASSQERLAGGLGKQF
TRBD1 TRBV20-1 SAKGQSYEQY
TRBD2 TRBV7-2 ASSLTSGSKIQY
TRBD2 TRBV13 ASSRNRDYPYEQY
- TRBV12-3/TRBV12-4 ASSFRQAMNTEAF
- TRBV2 ASKRGEGVIPLH
- TRBV5-5 ASSLERVSGNTIY
- TRBV5-1 ASSFWGTNEQF
- TRBV19 ASSIRDGQAF
TRBD2 TRBV12-3/TRBV12-4 ASRTSGGASTDTQY
- TRBV5-1 ASSLDGGSSLAKNIQY
- TRBV6-2/TRBV6-3 ASSTRPYEQY
- TRBV20-1 SARDLRGKYNEQF
TRBD1 TRBV29-1 SAVNRGSNYGYT
TRBD2 TRBV20-1 SARRTSLYEQY
- TRBV6-1 ASMDGIDYGYT
TRBD1 TRBV20-1 SARYRGNTEAF
TRBD2 TRBV10-3 AISALAGSYEQY
- TRBV20-1 SARNTLEKSAF
- TRBV20-1 SGILRGRGITDTQY
- TRBV27 ATRAGAVSKNIQY
- TRBV5-1 ASSLTDWKADTQY
- TRBV4-2 ASSQDEASVYNEQF
- TRBV25-1 ASSGPKKNTEAF
- TRBV18 ASSPDVAGRANYGYT
- TRBV7-9 ASTVPHGYT
TRBD2 TRBV12-3/TRBV12-4 ASSLRLAGYTGELF
TRBD1 TRBV12-5 ASGRTGEAEQF